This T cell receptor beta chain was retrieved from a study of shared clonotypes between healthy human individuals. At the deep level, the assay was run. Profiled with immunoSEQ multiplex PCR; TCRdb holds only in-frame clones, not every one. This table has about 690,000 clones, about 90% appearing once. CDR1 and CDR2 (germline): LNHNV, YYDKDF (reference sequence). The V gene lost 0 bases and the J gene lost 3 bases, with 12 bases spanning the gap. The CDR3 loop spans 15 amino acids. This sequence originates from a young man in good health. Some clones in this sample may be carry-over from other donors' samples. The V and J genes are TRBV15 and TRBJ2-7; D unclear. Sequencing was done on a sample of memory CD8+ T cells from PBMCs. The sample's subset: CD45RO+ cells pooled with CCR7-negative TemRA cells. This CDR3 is CATSRDRGPLYEQYF. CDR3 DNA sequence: TGTGCCACCAGCAGAGATCGTGGACCCCTCTACGAGCAGTACTTC.